This entry lists 5 T cell receptor beta chains sequenced from one sample in a study of control samples from healthy donors and cancer patients. The repertoire was sequenced with immunoSEQ multiplex PCR; TCRdb's copy has only in-frame clones and lacks some. The data contain about 100,000 clones, roughly 87% of them singletons. Input material: blood. All receptors derive from a woman aged 45 to 65 in good health.

The chain carries TRBV5-4 and TRBJ2-6; TRBD2 matches at 7 bases. The CDR3 totals 17 residues. The J segment lost 0 bases and the V segment lost 4 bases, leaving 7 bases of the junction unmatched. The germline V gene has CDR1 SGHNT and CDR2 YYREEE (reference sequence). The CDR3 nucleotides read TGTGCCAGCAGCACAGTCCGCGGGAGCTCTGGGGCCAACGTCCTGACTTTC. This encodes CASSTVRGSSGANVLTF.

V gene TRBV10-3 combines with J gene TRBJ1-1; 8 nucleotides align to TRBD1. Trimming at V came to 10 bases and at J to 3 bases, leaving 7 bases not matched to a gene. Looked up from germline, CDR1 is ENHRY and CDR2 is SYGVKD. CDR3 length: 13 amino acids. The CDR3 protein is CANSDRVDTEAFF. The CDR3 nucleotides read TGTGCCAATTCGGACAGGGTGGACACTGAAGCTTTCTTT.

DNA for the CDR3: TGCGCCAGCGATAGGGAGGGGGCTGGGGCCAACGTCCTGACTTTC. Its translation: CASDREGAGANVLTF. V and J are TRBV4-1 and TRBJ2-6; D might be TRBD2 (7 bases). CDR1 and CDR2 (germline): MGHRA, YSYEKL. V was clipped by 8 bases and J by 2 bases, with 13 bases between them. The CDR3 runs to 15 residues.

The chain carries TRBV7-9 and TRBJ2-2; no firm D call. The CDR3 covers 16 residues. V dropped 4 bases and J dropped 4 bases, with 16 bases sitting between them. Germline V lookup: CDR1 SEHNR, CDR2 FQNEAQ (reference sequence). The CDR3 loop reads CASSSPSQLGTGELFF. As DNA, the CDR3 is TGTGCCAGCAGCTCTCCTTCCCAATTGGGCACCGGGGAGCTGTTTTTT.

The gene calls are TRBV15 and TRBJ2-3, with a possible D match to TRBD2 (6 bases). The V end lost 0 bases, the J end lost 1 base, and 14 bases lay between the germline ends. The germline gives CDR1 LNHNV, CDR2 YYDKDF (reference sequence). The CDR3 covers 17 residues. The DNA for the CDR3 is TGTGCCACCAGCAGAGATGCTCGGGAGTGGGGCACAGATACGCAGTATTTT. Translating it yields CATSRDAREWGTDTQYF.